These 20 T cell receptor beta chains were all obtained from the same sample, sequenced in a study of T cells after yellow fever vaccination. In TCRdb, the 5' RACE reads were re-called with MiXCR into one record per CDR3 protein. This table holds 500,000 to 550,000 distinct CDR3 sequences, about a fifth found once. This material consisted of PBMCs, taken approximately 20 days after the first yellow fever vaccination. Receptors were obtained from a man aged 18 to 35 who received the YFV17D yellow fever vaccine.

There are many counts of this clonotype. The chain combines TRBV5-1 with TRBJ2-2; D is possibly TRBD1 (5 bases). This CDR3 spans 15 amino acids. The ends were cut back, 0 bases at V and 2 bases at J, with 8 bases in the middle. The V gene's germline CDR1 is SGHRS and CDR2 YFSETQ. The CDR3 loop is CASSLGQFNTGELFF. As DNA, the CDR3 is TGCGCCAGCAGCTTGGGACAGTTTAACACCGGGGAGCTGTTTTTT.

This clonotype showed up just a few times. This chain joins TRBV6-5 and TRBJ2-1; unclear D gene. The CDR3 sequence is 13 residues long. V was pared by 2 bases and J by 8 bases, with 10 bases between. Germline-derived CDR1 and CDR2 are MNHEY and SVGAGI. The CDR3: CASSYGDGDEQFF. The CDR3 DNA follows: TGTGCCAGCAGTTACGGGGATGGGGATGAGCAGTTCTTC.

The gene calls are TRBV20-1 and TRBJ2-1; 8 nucleotides align to TRBD1. Germline CDR1 and CDR2: DFQATT and SNEGSKA (reference sequence). Germline trimming cut 0 bases from V and 9 bases from J; bases unmatched to any gene: 13. CDR3 length: 16 amino acids. The CDR3 DNA reads as TGCAGTGCTAGAGATAGGCAGGGGGCGTTTATGGGTGAGCAGTTCTTC. The encoded protein is CSARDRQGAFMGEQFF.

The chain employs TRBV3-1 and TRBJ2-5; D gene unclear. CDR1 is LGHDT and CDR2 is YNNKEL in the germline V gene (reference sequence). This CDR3 is 15 amino acids long. Trimming left V 0 bases short and J 4 bases short, with 12 bases between. Here the CDR3 DNA reads TGTGCCAGCAGCCAAGATGCTTGGGCCGGAGAGACCCAGTACTTC. Encoded protein: CASSQDAWAGETQYF.

This clonotype was counted between two and nine times. This chain connects TRBV12-3 or TRBV12-4 to TRBJ1-4; TRBD1 matches at 9 bases. J was trimmed by 4 bases and V by 6 bases; bases with no gene match: 6. This CDR3 region has 15 residues. CDR3 sequence reads: CASSPTGGINEKLFF. DNA for the CDR3: TGTGCCAGCAGCCCCACAGGGGGCATTAATGAAAAACTGTTTTTT.

The chain joins TRBV7-6 to TRBJ1-1; D is ambiguous. CDR3 length: 17 amino acids. Germline V gives CDR1 SGHVS, CDR2 FNYEAQ. V shed 0 bases and J shed 0 bases, with 14 bases lying between them. The CDR3 loop reads CASSLAANPSLNTEAFF. CDR3 sequence (DNA): TGTGCCAGCAGCTTAGCGGCCAACCCGAGCTTGAACACTGAAGCTTTCTTT.

The chain employs TRBV7-2 and TRBJ2-1; TRBD2 agrees at 12 bases. This CDR3 region has 16 residues. Germline V gene sequence: CDR1 SGHTA, CDR2 FQGNSA. V shed 4 bases and J 7 bases; nucleotides not matched to a gene: 8. The CDR3 here is CASSSSSGGAWNEQFF. The CDR3 DNA sequence: TGTGCCAGCAGCTCATCTAGCGGGGGGGCTTGGAATGAGCAGTTCTTC.

This clonotype was observed a handful of times. The CDR3 DNA sequence: TGTGCCAGCAGTGAAAGGTCAGGCACAGATACGCAGTATTTT. It is translated as CASSERSGTDTQYF. V and J are TRBV6-1 and TRBJ2-3; no firm D call. The CDR3 spans 14 residues. Germline V lookup: CDR1 MNHNS, CDR2 SASEGT. V shed 2 bases and J shed 1 base, with 7 bases lying between them.

This chain connects TRBV3-1 to TRBJ1-5; TRBD1 matches 8 bases. The CDR3 is 16 residues long. Germline CDR1 LGHDT, CDR2 YNNKEL (reference sequence). Trimming at V came to 5 bases and at J to 7 bases, leaving 13 bases not matched to a gene. The CDR3, as DNA: TGTGCCAGCAGCTCGGGCCCAGGGGGCGTCGGGCAGCCCCAGCATTTT. It is translated as CASSSGPGGVGQPQHF.

The table lists this clonotype with a few counts. The V and J genes are TRBV12-3 or TRBV12-4 and TRBJ2-7; weak D call: TRBD2 (6 bases). Trimming took off 3 bases at V and 4 bases at J, with 10 bases between the two ends. The CDR3 runs 13 residues. CDR3 nucleotides: TGTGCCAGCAGTTTCCCAGGGACTTACGAGCAGTACGTC. Encoded protein: CASSFPGTYEQYV.

This clonotype turned up a few times. This sequence joins TRBV11-1 and TRBJ2-2; 8 bases are a match to TRBD1. This CDR3 spans 18 amino acids. V was clipped by 0 bases and J by 7 bases; unmatched bases: 13. Looked up from germline, CDR1 is SGHAT and CDR2 is FQDESV (reference sequence). The CDR3 bases are TGTGCCAGCAGCTTAGCGGCTCTACTCAGGGGGCGAAGCGGGGAGCTGTTTTTT. Its translation is CASSLAALLRGRSGELFF.

Ten or more counts support this clonotype. The CDR3 loop is CSARGAGGYTEAFF. As DNA, the CDR3 is TGCAGTGCTAGAGGTGCAGGGGGGTACACTGAAGCTTTCTTT. This sequence joins TRBV20-1 and TRBJ1-1, with 7 bases that match TRBD1. The CDR3 is 14 residues long. J lost 3 bases, V lost 1 base, and 5 bases had no gene match. Germline V gene data show CDR1 as DFQATT and CDR2 as SNEGSKA (reference sequence).

This clonotype was observed many times. This sequence joins TRBV4-3 and TRBJ1-2, with D possibly being TRBD1 (6 bases). V lost 3 bases and J lost 7, with 15 bases in between. The CDR3 has 14 residues. Germline CDR1 is LGHNA and CDR2 is YSLEER. DNA for the CDR3: TGCGCCAGCAGCCAGACTCCCGACAGGTCTGGCTACACCTTC. This codes for CASSQTPDRSGYTF.

This clonotype appeared a few times. This sequence joins TRBV13 and TRBJ2-7; TRBD1 is a possible D gene (6 bases). With 5 bases removed from V and 3 bases from J, the gap between germline ends came to 17 bases. The CDR3 totals 15 residues. CDR1 is PRHDT, CDR2 FYEKMQ, per germline (reference sequence). The CDR3 DNA reads as TGTGCCAGCAGCCCCACCCAAACAGGGTTCTACGAGCAGTACTTC. This codes for CASSPTQTGFYEQYF.

The rearrangement joins TRBV7-2 to TRBJ1-6; D is unresolved. Germline assignment: CDR1 SGHTA and CDR2 FQGNSA. This CDR3 region has 14 residues. Trimming cost V 0 bases and J 11 bases, with 11 bases left between them. The CDR3 protein is CASSLAAAGPPLHF. CDR3 sequence (DNA): TGTGCCAGCAGCTTAGCGGCGGCAGGCCCACCCCTCCACTTT.

The chain carries TRBV6-2 or TRBV6-3 and TRBJ1-1; D gene uncertain. The V end was cut by 4 bases, the J end by 11 bases, with 14 bases between. The CDR3 spans 12 residues. Germline CDR1 and CDR2: MNHEY and SVGEGT. The CDR3 loop is CASSFPPGKAFF. CDR3 sequence (DNA): TGTGCCAGCAGTTTTCCCCCGGGGAAGGCTTTCTTT.

This clonotype turned up a few times. The V gene is TRBV2, the J gene TRBJ2-7, with D possibly being TRBD1 or TRBD2 (5 bases each). This CDR3 region has 15 residues. The germline CDR1 and CDR2 sequences are SNHLY and FYNNEI. V shed 7 bases and J shed 0 bases, with 16 bases lying between them. Written as DNA, the CDR3 is TGTGCCAGCACCCCCGGCCCGGGGACCTCCTACGAGCAGTACTTC. Its translation is CASTPGPGTSYEQYF. Using reference TRBV2 and TRBJ2-7 for the parts outside the CDR3, the full variable domain is EPEVTQTPSHQVTQMGQEVILRCVPISNHLYFYWYRQILGQKVEFLVSFYNNEISEKSEIFDDQFSVERPDGSNFTLKIRSTKLEDSAMYFCASTPGPGTSYEQYFGPGTRLTVT.

V and J are TRBV20-1 and TRBJ2-2; weak D call: TRBD2 (5 bases). Germline V gives CDR1 DFQATT, CDR2 SNEGSKA (reference sequence). Trimming left V 4 bases short and J 1 base short, with 7 bases between. The CDR3 runs to 13 residues. CDR3 in DNA: TGCAGTGCTATCCGGGAGAACACCGGGGAGCTGTTTTTT. This translates into CSAIRENTGELFF.

In this sample, this clonotype turned up a few times. The chain combines TRBV6-1 with TRBJ1-2; D perhaps matches TRBD1 (6 bases). This CDR3 comprises 15 residues. Germline V gives CDR1 MNHNS, CDR2 SASEGT. Trimming removed 6 bases at V and 4 bases at J, with 18 bases between. The DNA for the CDR3 is TGTGCCAGCAGCCCCCGGGGGGGGGCAATCTATGGCTACACCTTC. Amino acids: CASSPRGGAIYGYTF.

V gene TRBV5-4 combines with J gene TRBJ2-7; D uncertain. V was pared by 3 bases and J by 9 bases, with 16 bases between. Germline CDR1 is SGHNT and CDR2 is YYREEE (reference sequence). This CDR3 spans 13 amino acids. The chain's CDR3 is CASSSWDRSGQYF. The CDR3 DNA sequence: TGTGCCAGCAGCTCTTGGGATCGGTCTGGGCAGTACTTC.